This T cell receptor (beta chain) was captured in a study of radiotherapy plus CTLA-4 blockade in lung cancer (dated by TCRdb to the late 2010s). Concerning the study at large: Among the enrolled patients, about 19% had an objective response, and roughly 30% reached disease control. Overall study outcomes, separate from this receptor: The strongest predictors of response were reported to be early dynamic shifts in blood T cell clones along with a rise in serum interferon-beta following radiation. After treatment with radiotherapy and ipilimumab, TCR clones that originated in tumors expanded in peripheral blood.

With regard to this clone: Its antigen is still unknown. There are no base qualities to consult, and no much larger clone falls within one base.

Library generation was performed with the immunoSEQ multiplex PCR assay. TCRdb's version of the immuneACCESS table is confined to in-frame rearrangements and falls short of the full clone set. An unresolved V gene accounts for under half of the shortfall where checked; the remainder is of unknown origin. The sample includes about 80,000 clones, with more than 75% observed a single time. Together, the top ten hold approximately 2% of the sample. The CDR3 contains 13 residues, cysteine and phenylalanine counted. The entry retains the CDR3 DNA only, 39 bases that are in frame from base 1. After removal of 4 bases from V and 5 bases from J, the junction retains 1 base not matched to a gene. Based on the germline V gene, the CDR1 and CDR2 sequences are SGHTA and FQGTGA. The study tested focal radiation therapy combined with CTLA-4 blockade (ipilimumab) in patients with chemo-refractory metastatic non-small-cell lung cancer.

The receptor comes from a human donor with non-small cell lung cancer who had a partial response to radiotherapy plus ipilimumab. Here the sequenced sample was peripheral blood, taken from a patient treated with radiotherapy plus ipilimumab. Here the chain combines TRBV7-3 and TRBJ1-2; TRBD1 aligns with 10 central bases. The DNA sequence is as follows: TGTGCCAGCAGCTCGGGACAGGGGTATGGCTACACCTTC. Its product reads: CASSSGQGYGYTF. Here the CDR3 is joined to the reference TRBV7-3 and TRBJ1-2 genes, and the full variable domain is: GAGVSQTPSNKVTEKGKYVELRCDPISGHTALYWYRQSLGQGPEFLIYFQGTGAADDSGLPNDRFFAVRPEGSVSTLKIQRTERGDSAVYLCASSSGQGYGYTFGSGTRLTVV.